This TCR beta chain is drawn from a study of T cell responses to AZD1222 COVID-19 vaccine. The wider study: Second-dose timings of about 4 or about 12 weeks were pooled. Study results and limitations: At study baseline, merely roughly 6 AZD1222 recipients were seropositive.

V was shortened by 5 bases and J by 0 bases, with 4 bases between the two germline ends. The CDR3 is made up of 12 amino acids. Germline-derived CDR1 and CDR2 are MNHEY and SVGEGT. Generated by immunoSEQ multiplex PCR, the TCRdb table keeps only in-frame clones and is missing some. The repertoire holds about 140,000 clones, with approximately 90% as singletons. With regard to this clone: Its antigen remains unidentified.

V is TRBV6-2 or TRBV6-3 and J is TRBJ1-1; no firm D call. This material consisted of peripheral blood, taken on day 0 of AZD1222 vaccination. The sequence was collected from an adult in good health. In DNA form, the CDR3 reads TGTGCCAGCAGTCGACTGAACACTGAAGCTTTCTTT. It encodes CASSRLNTEAFF.